The clone carrying this T cell receptor (beta chain) was observed a handful of times. The data were taken from a study of T-cell memory formation after mild COVID-19. MiXCR was run by TCRdb on the 5' RACE reads, yielding one entry per CDR3 protein. In the table there are 150,000 to 200,000 distinct CDR3 sequences, roughly a fifth of which are singletons. Looked up from germline, CDR1 is SQVTM and CDR2 is ANQGSEA. The CDR3 is made up of 11 amino acids. The V gene end was trimmed by 6 bases and the J gene end by 12 bases; junction bases not matched to a gene: 7. The receptor was derived from an adult woman who had mild COVID-19 (a few samples of this study predate the infection). Cell type and time point are not known. The V gene is TRBV29-1, the J gene TRBJ2-1, with TRBD2 matching over 8 bases. The sequenced material came from PBMCs or a T cell subset sorted from them (not recorded which). The DNA of the CDR3 is TGCAGCGTGGGGGCGGGGGGAGCGCAGTTCTTC. It codes for CSVGAGGAQFF.